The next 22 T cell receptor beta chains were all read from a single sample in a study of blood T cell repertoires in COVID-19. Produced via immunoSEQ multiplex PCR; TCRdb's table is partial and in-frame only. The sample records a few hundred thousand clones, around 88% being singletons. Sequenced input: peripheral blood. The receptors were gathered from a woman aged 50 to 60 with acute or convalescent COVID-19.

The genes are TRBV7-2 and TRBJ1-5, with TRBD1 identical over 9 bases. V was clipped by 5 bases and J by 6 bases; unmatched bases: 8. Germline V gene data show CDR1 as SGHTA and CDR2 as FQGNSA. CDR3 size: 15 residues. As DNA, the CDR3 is TGTGCCAGCAGCCTTAATGGACAGGGGATTCAGCCCCAGCATTTT. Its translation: CASSLNGQGIQPQHF.

DNA for the CDR3: TGTGCCAGCACCTCACCAAACAGTGGATACGAGCAGTACTTC. Translation gives CASTSPNSGYEQYF. The chain couples TRBV6-5 to TRBJ2-7, with D uncertain. Trimming cost V 7 bases and J 4 bases, with 17 bases left between them. The V gene's germline CDR1 is MNHEY and CDR2 SVGAGI. This CDR3 comprises 14 residues.

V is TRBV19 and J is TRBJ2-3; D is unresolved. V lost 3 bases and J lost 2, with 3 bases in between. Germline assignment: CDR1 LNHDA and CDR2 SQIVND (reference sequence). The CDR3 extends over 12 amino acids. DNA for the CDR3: TGTGCCAGTAGTATCAACACAGATACGCAGTATTTT. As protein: CASSINTDTQYF.

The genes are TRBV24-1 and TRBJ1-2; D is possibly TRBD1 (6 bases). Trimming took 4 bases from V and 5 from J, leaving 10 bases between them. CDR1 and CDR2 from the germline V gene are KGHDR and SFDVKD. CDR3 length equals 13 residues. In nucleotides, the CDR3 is TGTGCCACCAGTGAGGGGGCTTGGTATGGCTACACCTTC. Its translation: CATSEGAWYGYTF.

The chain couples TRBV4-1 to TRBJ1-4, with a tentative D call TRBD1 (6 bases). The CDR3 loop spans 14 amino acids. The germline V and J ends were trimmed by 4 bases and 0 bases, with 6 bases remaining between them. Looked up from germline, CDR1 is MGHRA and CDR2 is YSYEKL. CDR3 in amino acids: CASSRDTTNEKLFF. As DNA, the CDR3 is TGCGCCAGCAGCCGGGACACAACTAATGAAAAACTGTTTTTT.

CDR3 loop: CASSLQGTAEAFF. The CDR3 nucleotides are TGTGCCAGCAGTTTACAGGGGACCGCTGAAGCTTTCTTT. The rearrangement links TRBV28 to TRBJ1-1; possible D gene TRBD1, 6 bases. The V end was cut by 2 bases, the J end by 6 bases, with 10 bases between. This CDR3 region has 13 residues. The germline V gene has CDR1 MDHEN and CDR2 SYDVKM.

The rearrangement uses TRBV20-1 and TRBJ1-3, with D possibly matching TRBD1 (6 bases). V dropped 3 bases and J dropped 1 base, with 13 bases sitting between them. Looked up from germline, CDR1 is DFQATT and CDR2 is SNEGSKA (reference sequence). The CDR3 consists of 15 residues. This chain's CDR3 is CSASRQAVSGNTIYF. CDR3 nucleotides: TGCAGTGCTAGTAGACAGGCCGTATCTGGAAACACCATATATTTT.

The CDR3: CASAYPVASGNNEQFF. The CDR3 DNA is TGTGCCAGCGCCTATCCCGTGGCTAGCGGGAATAATGAGCAGTTCTTC. V and J are TRBV2 and TRBJ2-1, with 9 bases identical to TRBD2. CDR3 size: 16 residues. CDR1 and CDR2 from the germline V gene are SNHLY and FYNNEI. The junction had 15 bases not matched to a gene; V was cut back by 8 bases and J by 7 bases. The whole variable domain, filled in from reference TRBV2 and TRBJ2-1, reads EPEVTQTPSHQVTQMGQEVILRCVPISNHLYFYWYRQILGQKVEFLVSFYNNEISEKSEIFDDQFSVERPDGSNFTLKIRSTKLEDSAMYFCASAYPVASGNNEQFFGPGTRLTVL.

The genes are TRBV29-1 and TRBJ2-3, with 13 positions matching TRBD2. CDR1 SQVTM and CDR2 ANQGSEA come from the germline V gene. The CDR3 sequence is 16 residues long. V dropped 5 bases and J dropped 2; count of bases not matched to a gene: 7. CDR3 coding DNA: TGCAGCGTTTCTCCGGGACTAGCGGGGACCACAGATACGCAGTATTTT. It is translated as CSVSPGLAGTTDTQYF.

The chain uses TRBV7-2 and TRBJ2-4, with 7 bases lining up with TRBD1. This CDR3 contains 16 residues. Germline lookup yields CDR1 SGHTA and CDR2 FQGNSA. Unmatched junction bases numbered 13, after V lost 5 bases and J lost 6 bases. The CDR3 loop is CASSASPDRNGNIQYF. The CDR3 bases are TGTGCCAGCAGCGCCAGCCCGGACAGGAATGGAAACATTCAGTACTTC.

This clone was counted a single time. CDR3 amino acids: CASSGTSGRTYNEQFF. CDR3 coding DNA: TGTGCCAGCAGTGGGACTAGCGGGAGAACTTACAATGAGCAGTTCTTC. The V call is TRBV25-1, the J call TRBJ2-1, with TRBD2 matching 13 bases. Per germline, CDR1 MGHDK and CDR2 SYGVNS. This CDR3 comprises 16 residues. The junction had 4 bases not matched to a gene; V was cut back by 4 bases and J by 4 bases. The variable domain in full, completed from reference TRBV25-1 and TRBJ2-1, reads EADIYQTPRYLVIGTGKKITLECSQTMGHDKMYWYQQDPGMELHLIHYSYGVNSTEKGDLSSESTVSRIRTEHFPLTLESARPSHTSQYLCASSGTSGRTYNEQFFGPGTRLTVL.

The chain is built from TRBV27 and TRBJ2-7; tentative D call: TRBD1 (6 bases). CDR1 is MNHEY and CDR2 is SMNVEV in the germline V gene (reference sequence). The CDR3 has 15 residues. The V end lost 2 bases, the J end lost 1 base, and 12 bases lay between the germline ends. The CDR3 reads CASSLGPQGSYEQYF. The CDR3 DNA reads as TGTGCCAGCAGTTTAGGACCCCAGGGGTCCTACGAGCAGTACTTC.

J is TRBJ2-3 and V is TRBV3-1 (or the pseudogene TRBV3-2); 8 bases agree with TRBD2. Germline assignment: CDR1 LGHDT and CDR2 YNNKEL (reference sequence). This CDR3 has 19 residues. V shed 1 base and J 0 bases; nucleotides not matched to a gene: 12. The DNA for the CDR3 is TGTGCCAGCAGCCAAGGGTGGGTAGCGGGGACATTAAGCACAGATACGCAGTATTTT. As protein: CASSQGWVAGTLSTDTQYF.

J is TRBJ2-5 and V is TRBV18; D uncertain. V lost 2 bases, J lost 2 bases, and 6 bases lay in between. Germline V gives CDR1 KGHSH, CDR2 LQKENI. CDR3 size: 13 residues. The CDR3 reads CASSPTAQETQYF. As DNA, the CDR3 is TGTGCCAGCTCACCAACAGCACAAGAGACCCAGTACTTC.

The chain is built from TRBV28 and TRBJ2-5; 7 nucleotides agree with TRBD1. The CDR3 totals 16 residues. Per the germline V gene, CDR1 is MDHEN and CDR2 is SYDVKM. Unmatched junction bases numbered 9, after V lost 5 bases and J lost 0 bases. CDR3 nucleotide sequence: TGTGCCAGCAGTCCAGACAGGGTTCCGTACCAAGAGACCCAGTACTTC. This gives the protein CASSPDRVPYQETQYF.

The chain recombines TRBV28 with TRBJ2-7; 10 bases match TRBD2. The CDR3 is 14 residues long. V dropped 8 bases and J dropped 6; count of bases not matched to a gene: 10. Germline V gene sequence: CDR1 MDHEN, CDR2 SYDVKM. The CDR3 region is CASVQSGGAIEQYF. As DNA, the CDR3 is TGTGCCAGCGTTCAAAGCGGGGGGGCCATCGAGCAGTACTTC.

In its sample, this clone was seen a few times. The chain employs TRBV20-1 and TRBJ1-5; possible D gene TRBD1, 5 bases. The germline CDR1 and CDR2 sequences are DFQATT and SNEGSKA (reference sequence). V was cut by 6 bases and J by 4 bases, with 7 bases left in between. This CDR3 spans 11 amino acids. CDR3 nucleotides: TGCAGTGCCAGACAGAATCAGCCCCAGCATTTT. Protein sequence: CSARQNQPQHF.

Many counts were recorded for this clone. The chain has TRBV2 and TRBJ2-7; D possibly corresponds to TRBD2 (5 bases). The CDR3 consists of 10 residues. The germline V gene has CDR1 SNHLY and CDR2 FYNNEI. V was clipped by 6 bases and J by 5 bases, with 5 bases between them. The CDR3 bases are TGTGCCAGCAGGAGGGACGAGCAGTACTTC. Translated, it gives CASRRDEQYF. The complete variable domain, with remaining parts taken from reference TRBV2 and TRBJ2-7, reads EPEVTQTPSHQVTQMGQEVILRCVPISNHLYFYWYRQILGQKVEFLVSFYNNEISEKSEIFDDQFSVERPDGSNFTLKIRSTKLEDSAMYFCASRRDEQYFGPGTRLTVT.

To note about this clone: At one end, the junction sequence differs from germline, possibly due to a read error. CDR3 bases: TGTGCTAGCAGCTTAGAAGGCGGGACTAGCGCTTCAGGGTCCTACGAGCAGTACTTC. Translated: CASSLEGGTSASGSYEQYF. The genes are TRBV7-7 and TRBJ2-7, with 10 bases identical to TRBD2. There are 19 residues in the CDR3. The germline V gene encodes CDR1 SSHAT and CDR2 FNYEAQ (reference sequence).

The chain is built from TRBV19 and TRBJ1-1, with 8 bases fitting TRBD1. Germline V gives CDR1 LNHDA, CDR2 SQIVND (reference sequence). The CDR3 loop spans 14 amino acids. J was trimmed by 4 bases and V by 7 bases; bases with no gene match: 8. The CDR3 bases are TGTGCCAGTATCGACAGGGGCGGAGGCACTGAAGCTTTCTTT. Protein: CASIDRGGGTEAFF.

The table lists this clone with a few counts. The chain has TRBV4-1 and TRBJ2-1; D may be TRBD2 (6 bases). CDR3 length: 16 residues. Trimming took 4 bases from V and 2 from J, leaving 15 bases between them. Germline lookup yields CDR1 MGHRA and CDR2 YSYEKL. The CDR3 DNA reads TGCGCCAGCAGCCCTATTAGACTAGGGACCTACAATGAGCAGTTCTTC. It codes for CASSPIRLGTYNEQFF.

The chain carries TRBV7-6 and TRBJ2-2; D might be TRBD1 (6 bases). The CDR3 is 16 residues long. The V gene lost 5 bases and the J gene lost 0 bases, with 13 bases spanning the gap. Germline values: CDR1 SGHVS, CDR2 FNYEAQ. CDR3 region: CASSLQTGANTGELFF. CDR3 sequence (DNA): TGTGCCAGCAGCCTCCAGACAGGCGCGAACACCGGGGAGCTGTTTTTT.